Listed below are T cell receptor beta chains from one sample, sequenced in a study of human T cells and chemical hapten exposure. TCRdb analysed the RACE reads with MiXCR anew, one entry per CDR3 protein. The sample shows 75,000 to 100,000 distinct CDR3 sequences, about 10% of them seen only once. The sample consisted of whole blood, taken in connection with sensitization to the hapten diphenylcyclopropenone (DPC). These TCRs come from a man between 40 and 49 years old with alopecia areata. Some clones in this sample may be carry-over from other donors' samples. Each CDR3 is given with its conserved first and last residue. The D gene is left open where the match is weak. Size tells how often a clone was seen (once, few, many) or the class of an expanded clone, and some rows leave it out.

V gene	clone size	D gene	J gene	CDR3 protein	CDR3 DNA
TRBV5-6	-	TRBD2	TRBJ2-1	CASSLAGLAGINEQFF	TGTGCCAGCAGCTTGGCCGGTCTAGCGGGAATCAATGAGCAGTTCTTC
TRBV7-7	-	TRBD2	TRBJ2-1	CASSLGLARGEQFF	TGTGCTAGCAGCTTAGGACTAGCGCGGGGTGAGCAGTTCTTC
TRBV29-1	few	-	TRBJ2-1	CSVEGGLGRSYNEQFF	TGCAGCGTTGAAGGGGGATTGGGGCGGAGTTACAATGAGCAGTTCTTC
TRBV6-5	many	TRBD2	TRBJ2-7	CASKTMTSTYEQYF	TGTGCCAGCAAGACAATGACTAGCACCTACGAGCAGTACTTC
TRBV6-2/TRBV6-3	-	TRBD1	TRBJ1-1	CASSYSSGDSWVEAFF	TGTGCCAGCAGTTACTCATCAGGGGACAGTTGGGTTGAAGCTTTCTTT
TRBV29-1	once	TRBD2	TRBJ2-1	CSAPNRAGGGENNEQFF	TGCAGCGCGCCTAATAGAGCGGGAGGCGGCGAAAACAATGAGCAGTTCTTC
TRBV28	-	TRBD2	TRBJ2-3	CASSYSEREDADTQYF	TGTGCCAGCAGTTATTCAGAGCGGGAGGACGCAGATACGCAGTATTTT
TRBV12-3/TRBV12-4	few	TRBD2	TRBJ2-2	CASSLLATGELFF	TGTGCCAGCAGCTTACTAGCGACCGGGGAGCTGTTTTTT
TRBV3-1	many	-	TRBJ2-1	CASSLLNEQFF	TGTGCCAGCAGCCTCCTCAATGAGCAGTTCTTC
TRBV6-1	-	-	TRBJ2-3	CASTYTTFTDTQYF	TGTGCCAGCACCTACACGACCTTCACAGATACGCAGTATTTT
TRBV3-1	few	TRBD2	TRBJ2-3	CASSPRPVAGGTDTQYF	TGTGCCAGCAGCCCAAGACCAGTAGCGGGAGGCACAGATACGCAGTATTTT
TRBV5-1	few	-	TRBJ2-3	CASSLPTGITSTDTQYF	TGCGCCAGCAGCCTTCCCACAGGGATCACTAGCACAGATACGCAGTATTTT
TRBV6-6	many	TRBD1	TRBJ1-2	CASSPGTGGRANYGYTF	TGTGCCAGCAGCCCCGGGACAGGGGGTCGGGCTAACTATGGCTACACCTTC
TRBV4-3	few	-	TRBJ2-3	CASSQDTGIADTQYF	TGCGCCAGCAGCCAAGATACGGGGATCGCAGATACGCAGTATTTT